This T cell receptor beta chain was documented in a study of OX40 agonist ivuxolimab in advanced cancers. V was clipped by 5 bases and J by 5 bases, with 15 bases between them. Germline V gene lookup returns CDR1 SGHTA and CDR2 FQGNSA. The CDR3 loop spans 15 amino acids. Produced via immunoSEQ multiplex PCR; TCRdb's table is partial and in-frame only. This table has under 40,000 clones, roughly 76% appearing once. This chain uses TRBV7-2 with TRBJ1-4; possible D gene TRBD1, 5 bases. Sequencing used CD4+ or CD8+ T cells sorted from blood, obtained in a trial of the OX40 agonist ivuxolimab. This TCR was recovered from an adult with an advanced solid tumor such as melanoma, head and neck, liver or kidney cancer. Here the CDR3 DNA reads TGTGCCAGCAGCCCATGGGGACTGAAGAATGAAAAACTGTTTTTT. Translating it yields CASSPWGLKNEKLFF.